This paragraph reports one TCR beta chain. Its antigen remains unidentified. The source of the sample is a study of identical twins. Study-wide results and caveats: The study found excess low generation probability among twin-shared out-of-frame alpha sequences.

Template switching introduced a universal primer site, and the cDNA bore unique molecular identifiers. TCRdb reprocessed the 5' RACE reads with MiXCR, giving one entry per CDR3 protein. The table shows 250,000 to 300,000 distinct CDR3 sequences, with 8.5% to 9.5% occurring only once. The CDR3 totals 15 residues. Germline CDR1 and CDR2: KGHDR and SFDVKD. Between the trimmed V and J ends, which lost 2 bases and 2 bases, there was a span of 12 bases. Healthy Caucasians provided all donations. The same data also contributed to another study, on yellow fever vaccine responses in identical twins.

The chain has TRBV24-1 and TRBJ2-7, with D perhaps matching TRBD1 (6 bases). The sequenced material came from CD8+ T cells sorted from blood. This receptor was obtained from a woman aged 18-29 years in good health. The CDR3, as DNA: TGTGCCACCAGTGATTCAGGGGCACTTCCCTACGAGCAGTACTTC. It specifies CATSDSGALPYEQYF.